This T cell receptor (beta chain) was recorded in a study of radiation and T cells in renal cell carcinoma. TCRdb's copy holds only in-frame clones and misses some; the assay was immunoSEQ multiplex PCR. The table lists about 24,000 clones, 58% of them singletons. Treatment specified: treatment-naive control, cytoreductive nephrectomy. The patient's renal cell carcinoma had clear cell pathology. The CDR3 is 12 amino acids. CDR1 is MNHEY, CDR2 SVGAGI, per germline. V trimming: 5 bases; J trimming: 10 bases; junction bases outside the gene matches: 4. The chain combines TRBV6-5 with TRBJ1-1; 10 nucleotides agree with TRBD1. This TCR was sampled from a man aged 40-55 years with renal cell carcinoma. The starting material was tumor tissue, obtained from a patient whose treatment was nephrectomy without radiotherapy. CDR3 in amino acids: CASSRTGGRAFF. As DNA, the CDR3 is TGTGCCAGCAGTCGGACAGGGGGGCGAGCTTTCTTT.